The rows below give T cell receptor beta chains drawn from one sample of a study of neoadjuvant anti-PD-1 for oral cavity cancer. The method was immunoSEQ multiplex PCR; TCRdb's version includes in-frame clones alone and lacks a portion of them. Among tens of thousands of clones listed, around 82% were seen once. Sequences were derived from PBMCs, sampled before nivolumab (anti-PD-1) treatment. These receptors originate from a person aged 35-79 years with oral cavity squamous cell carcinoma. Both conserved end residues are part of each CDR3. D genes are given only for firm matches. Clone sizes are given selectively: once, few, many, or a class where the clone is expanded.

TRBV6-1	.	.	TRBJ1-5	TGTGCCAGCAGTGTTCAGGCGGGTAGCAATCAGCCCCAGCATTTT	CASSVQAGSNQPQHF
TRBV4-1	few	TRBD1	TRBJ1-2	TGCGCCAGCAGGAAAGTTGGGGACAGGGGTCTTGGTGGCTACACCTTC	CASRKVGDRGLGGYTF
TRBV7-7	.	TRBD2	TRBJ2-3	TGTGCCAGCAGCGCCACAGCGGGGGTCGCAGGGACGCAGTATTTT	CASSATAGVAGTQYF
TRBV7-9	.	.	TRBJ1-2	TGTGCCAGCAGCATACCTGGCTACTCTGAGGGCTACACCTTC	CASSIPGYSEGYTF
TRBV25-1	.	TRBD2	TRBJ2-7	TGTGCCAGCAGTGAAGTTGCGGGAGGAGAGCAGTACTTC	CASSEVAGGEQYF
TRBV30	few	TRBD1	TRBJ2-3	TGTGCCTGGAGTAGGACAGGAGTCGCAGATACGCAGTATTTT	CAWSRTGVADTQYF
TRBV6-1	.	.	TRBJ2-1	TGTGCCAGCAGTGAAATGGCGGGAACCCTCAATGAGCAGTTCTTC	CASSEMAGTLNEQFF
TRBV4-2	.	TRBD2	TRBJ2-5	TGTGCCAGCAGCCCCCTGGCGGGAGGCCAAGAGACCCAGTACTTC	CASSPLAGGQETQYF
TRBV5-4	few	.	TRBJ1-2	TGTGCCAGCAGCTTGGTTCCAGGGCCCGGCTACACCTTC	CASSLVPGPGYTF
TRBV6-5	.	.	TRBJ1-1	TGTGCCAGCAGTCCCCCGGGGAGGCCCATTGAAGCTTTCTTT	CASSPPGRPIEAFF
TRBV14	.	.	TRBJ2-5	TGTGCCAGCAGCCTGTCGTCCTGGATACAAGAGACCCAGTACTTC	CASSLSSWIQETQYF
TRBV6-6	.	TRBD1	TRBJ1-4	TGTGCCAGCACGAAGGGACAGAACACTGAAAAACTGTTTTTT	CASTKGQNTEKLFF
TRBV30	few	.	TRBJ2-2	TGTGCCTGGAGTGCCAGGGCGGCGAGAGGGGAGCTGTTTTTT	CAWSARAARGELFF